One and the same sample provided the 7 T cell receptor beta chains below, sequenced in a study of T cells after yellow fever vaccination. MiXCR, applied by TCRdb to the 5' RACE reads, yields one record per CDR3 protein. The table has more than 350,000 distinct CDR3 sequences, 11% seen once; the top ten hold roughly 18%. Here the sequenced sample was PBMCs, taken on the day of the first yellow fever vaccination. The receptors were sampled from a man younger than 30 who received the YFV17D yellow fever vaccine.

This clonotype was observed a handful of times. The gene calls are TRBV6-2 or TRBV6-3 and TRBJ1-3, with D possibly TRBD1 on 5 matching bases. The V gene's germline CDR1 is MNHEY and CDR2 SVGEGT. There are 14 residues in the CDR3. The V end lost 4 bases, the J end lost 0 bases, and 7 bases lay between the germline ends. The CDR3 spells CASSFGTSGNTIYF. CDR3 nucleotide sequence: TGTGCCAGCAGTTTCGGGACCTCTGGAAACACCATATATTTT.

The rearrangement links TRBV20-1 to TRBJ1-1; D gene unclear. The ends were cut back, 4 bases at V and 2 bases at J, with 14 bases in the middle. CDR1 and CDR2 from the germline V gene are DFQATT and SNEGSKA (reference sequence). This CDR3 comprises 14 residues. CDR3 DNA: TGCAGTGCTACCCGTACAGTGGCCAACACTGAAGCTTTCTTT. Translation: CSATRTVANTEAFF.

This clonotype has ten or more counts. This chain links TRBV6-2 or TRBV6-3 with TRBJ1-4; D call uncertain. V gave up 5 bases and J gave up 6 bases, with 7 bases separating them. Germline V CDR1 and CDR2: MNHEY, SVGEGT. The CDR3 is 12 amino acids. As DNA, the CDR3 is TGTGCCAGCAGTCCCGCGGATGAAAAACTGTTTTTT. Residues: CASSPADEKLFF.

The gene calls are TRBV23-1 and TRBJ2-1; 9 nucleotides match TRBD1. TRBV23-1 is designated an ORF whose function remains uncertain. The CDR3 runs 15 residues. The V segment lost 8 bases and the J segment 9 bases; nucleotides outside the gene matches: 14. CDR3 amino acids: CASVSGTGRSGEQFF. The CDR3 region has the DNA TGCGCCAGCGTGTCCGGGACAGGGAGATCGGGTGAGCAGTTCTTC.

DNA of the CDR3: TGTGCCAGCAGTTTACGGGGGAAAAACACTGAAGCTTTCTTT. This sequence encodes CASSLRGKNTEAFF. The chain uses TRBV12-3 or TRBV12-4 and TRBJ1-1, with TRBD1 as a possible D gene (5 bases). The CDR3 is 14 residues long. Trimming removed 2 bases from V and 2 bases from J, with 9 bases in between.

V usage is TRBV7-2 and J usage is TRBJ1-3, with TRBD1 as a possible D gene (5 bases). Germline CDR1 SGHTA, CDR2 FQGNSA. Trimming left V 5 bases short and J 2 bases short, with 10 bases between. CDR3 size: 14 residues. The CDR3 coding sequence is TGTGCCAGCAGCCAAAGGGGCGCTGGAAACACCATATATTTT. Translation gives CASSQRGAGNTIYF.

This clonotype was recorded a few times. The CDR3 DNA reads TGTGCCAGCAGCCAAAAGACTAGCGGGGGGGCCCACTACAATGAGCAGTTCTTC. Protein product: CASSQKTSGGAHYNEQFF. The chain links TRBV27 to TRBJ2-1; 14 bases line up with TRBD2. Germline V gives CDR1 MNHEY, CDR2 SMNVEV (reference sequence). J lost 3 bases, V lost 6 bases, and 10 bases had no gene match. CDR3 length: 18 amino acids.